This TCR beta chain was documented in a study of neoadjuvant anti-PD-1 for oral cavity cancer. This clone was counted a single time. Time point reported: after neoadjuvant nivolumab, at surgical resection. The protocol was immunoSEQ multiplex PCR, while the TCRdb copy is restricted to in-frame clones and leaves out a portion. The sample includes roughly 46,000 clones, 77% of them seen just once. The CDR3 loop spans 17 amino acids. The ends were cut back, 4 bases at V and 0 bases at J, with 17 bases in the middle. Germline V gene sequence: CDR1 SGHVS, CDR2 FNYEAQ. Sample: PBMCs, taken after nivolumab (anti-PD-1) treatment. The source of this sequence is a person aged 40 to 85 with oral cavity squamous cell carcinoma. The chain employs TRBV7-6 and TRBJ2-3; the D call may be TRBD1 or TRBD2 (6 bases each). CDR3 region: CASSSPRWGASTDTQYF. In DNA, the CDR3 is TGTGCCAGCAGCTCCCCACGGTGGGGGGCCAGCACAGATACGCAGTATTTT.